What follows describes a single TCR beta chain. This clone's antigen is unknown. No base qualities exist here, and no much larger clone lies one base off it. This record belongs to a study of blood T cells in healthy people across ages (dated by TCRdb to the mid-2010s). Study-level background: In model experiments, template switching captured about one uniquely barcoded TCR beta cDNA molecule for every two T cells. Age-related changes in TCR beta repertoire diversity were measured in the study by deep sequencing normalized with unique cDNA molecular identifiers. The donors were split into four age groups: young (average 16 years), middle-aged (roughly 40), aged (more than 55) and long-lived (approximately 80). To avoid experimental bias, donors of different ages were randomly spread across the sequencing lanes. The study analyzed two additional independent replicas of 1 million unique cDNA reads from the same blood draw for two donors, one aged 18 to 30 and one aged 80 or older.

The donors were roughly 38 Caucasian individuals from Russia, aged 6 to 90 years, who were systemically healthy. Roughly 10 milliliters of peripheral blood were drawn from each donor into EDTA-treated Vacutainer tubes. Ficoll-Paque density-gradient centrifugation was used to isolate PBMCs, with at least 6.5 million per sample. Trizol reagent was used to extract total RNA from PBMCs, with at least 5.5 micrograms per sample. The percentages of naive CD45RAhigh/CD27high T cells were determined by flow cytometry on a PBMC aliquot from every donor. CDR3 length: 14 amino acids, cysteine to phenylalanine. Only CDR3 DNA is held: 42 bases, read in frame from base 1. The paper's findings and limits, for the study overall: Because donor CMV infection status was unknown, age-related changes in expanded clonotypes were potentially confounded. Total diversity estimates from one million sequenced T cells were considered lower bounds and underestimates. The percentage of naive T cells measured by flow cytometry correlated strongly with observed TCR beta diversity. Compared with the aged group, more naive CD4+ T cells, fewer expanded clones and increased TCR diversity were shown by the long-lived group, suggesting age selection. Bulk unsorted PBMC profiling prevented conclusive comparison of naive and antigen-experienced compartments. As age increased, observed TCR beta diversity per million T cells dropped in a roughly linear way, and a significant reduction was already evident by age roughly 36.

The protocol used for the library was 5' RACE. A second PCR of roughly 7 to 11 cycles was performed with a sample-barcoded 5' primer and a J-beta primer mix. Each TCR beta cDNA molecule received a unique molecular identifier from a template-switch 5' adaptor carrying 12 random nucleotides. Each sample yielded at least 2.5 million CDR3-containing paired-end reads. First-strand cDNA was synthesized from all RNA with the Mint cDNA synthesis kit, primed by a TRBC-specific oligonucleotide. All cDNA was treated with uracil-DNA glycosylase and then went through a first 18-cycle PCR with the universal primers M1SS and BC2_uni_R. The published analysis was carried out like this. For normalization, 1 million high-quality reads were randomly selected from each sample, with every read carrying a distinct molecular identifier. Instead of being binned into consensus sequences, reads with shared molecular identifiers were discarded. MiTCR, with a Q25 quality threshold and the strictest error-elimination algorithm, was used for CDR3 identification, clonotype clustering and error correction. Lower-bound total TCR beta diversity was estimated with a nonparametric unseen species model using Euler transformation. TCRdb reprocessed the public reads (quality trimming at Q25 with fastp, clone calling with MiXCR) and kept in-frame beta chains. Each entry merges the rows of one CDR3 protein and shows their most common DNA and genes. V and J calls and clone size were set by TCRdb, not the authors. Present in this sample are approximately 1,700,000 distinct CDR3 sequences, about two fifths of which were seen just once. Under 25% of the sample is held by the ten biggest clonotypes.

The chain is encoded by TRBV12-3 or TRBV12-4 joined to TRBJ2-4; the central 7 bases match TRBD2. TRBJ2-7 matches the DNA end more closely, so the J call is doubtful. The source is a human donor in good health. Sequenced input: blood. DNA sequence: TGTGCCAGCAGTTTCGGCGGGGGTAGGAACGAGCAGTACTTC. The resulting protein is CASSFGGGRNEQYF.